This TCR beta chain was recovered during a study of vaccination effects on CD4 cells after COVID-19. Study conclusions and caveats: Late post-vaccination, clones induced by infection and those induced by vaccine underwent marked clonal contraction.

The CDR3 spans 15 residues. V shed 5 bases and J 6 bases; nucleotides not matched to a gene: 9. The germline V gene encodes CDR1 KGHSH and CDR2 LQKENI. An approximately 10-day culture period preceded the isolation of CD4+ T cells. As their vaccination, participants received two doses of either BNT162b2 or mRNA-1273. The method was immunoSEQ multiplex PCR; TCRdb's version includes in-frame clones alone and lacks a portion of them. The repertoire holds more than 60,000 clones, with around 70% as singletons. The table lists this clone with a few counts. Its antigen is undetermined. This TCR came from a human donor who received a COVID-19 vaccine. The sample in question was CD4+ T cells from PBMCs cultured without peptide, obtained after COVID-19 vaccination. V and J are TRBV18 and TRBJ2-2; 7 nucleotides align to TRBD1. The CDR3 DNA reads TGTGCCAGCTCATCCGGGACAGTTAAAGCCGGGGAGCTGTTTTTT. Its protein product is CASSSGTVKAGELFF. The variable domain in full, completed from reference TRBV18 and TRBJ2-2, reads NAGVMQNPRHLVRRRGQEARLRCSPMKGHSHVYWYRQLPEEGLKFMVYLQKENIIDESGMPKERFSAEFPKEGPSILRIQQVVRGDSAAYFCASSSGTVKAGELFFGEGSRLTVL.